This TCR beta chain was sequenced during a study of cytomegalovirus exposure and HLA in healthy donors. The V gene lost 5 bases and the J gene lost 6 bases, with 17 bases spanning the gap. Per germline, CDR1 SGHAT and CDR2 FQNNGV. The CDR3 is 16 amino acids. Primers included in the PCR were 60 Vbeta and 13 Jbeta primers. Data came from immunoSEQ multiplex PCR; TCRdb stores just in-frame clones and leaves some out. The sample lists roughly 180,000 clones; over 80% were seen once. The chain has TRBV11-2 and TRBJ1-6, with D maybe TRBD1 (6 bases). This receptor was identified in a man between 35 and 55 years old in good health and CMV-seronegative. The sample consisted of PBMCs. The CDR3 region has the DNA TGTGCCAGCAGCGCCCACAGGGAGGGCGGTAATTCACCCCTCCACTTT. Its translation is CASSAHREGGNSPLHF.